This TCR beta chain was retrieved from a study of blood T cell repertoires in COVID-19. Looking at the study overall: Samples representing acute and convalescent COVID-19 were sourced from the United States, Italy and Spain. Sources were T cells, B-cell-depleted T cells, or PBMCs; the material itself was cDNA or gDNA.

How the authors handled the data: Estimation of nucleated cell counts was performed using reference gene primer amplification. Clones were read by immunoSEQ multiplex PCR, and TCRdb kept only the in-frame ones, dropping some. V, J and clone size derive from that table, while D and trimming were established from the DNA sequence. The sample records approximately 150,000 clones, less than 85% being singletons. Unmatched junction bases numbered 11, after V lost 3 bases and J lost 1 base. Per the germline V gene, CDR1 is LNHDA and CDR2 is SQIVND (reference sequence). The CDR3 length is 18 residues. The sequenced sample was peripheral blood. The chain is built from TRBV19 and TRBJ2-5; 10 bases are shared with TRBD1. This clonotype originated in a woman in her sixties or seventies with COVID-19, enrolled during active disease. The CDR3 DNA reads TGTGCCAGTAGTATCCCCGGGGACAGGGGACCCCGCCAAGAGACCCAGTACTTC. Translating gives CASSIPGDRGPRQETQYF.